The clone carrying this T cell receptor (beta chain) was seen just once. This entry is derived from a study of shared clonotypes between healthy human individuals. Assay used: immunoSEQ multiplex PCR; TCRdb lists only in-frame clones, some missing. The sample consists of hundreds of thousands of clones, around 74% of them appearing once. Trimming cost V 1 base and J 0 bases; bases outside gene matches: 7. Germline V gene sequence: CDR1 SGHRS, CDR2 YFSETQ. This CDR3 has 16 residues. This TCR was sampled from a woman aged 25 to 39 in good health. Sequencing used memory CD4+ T cells sorted from blood. Subset reported: CD45RA-negative fraction. The V and J genes are TRBV5-1 and TRBJ2-7; 7 bases fit TRBD2. The chain's CDR3 is CASSLQASGASYEQYF. The CDR3 DNA reads TGCGCCAGCAGCTTGCAAGCTAGCGGTGCCTCCTACGAGCAGTACTTC.